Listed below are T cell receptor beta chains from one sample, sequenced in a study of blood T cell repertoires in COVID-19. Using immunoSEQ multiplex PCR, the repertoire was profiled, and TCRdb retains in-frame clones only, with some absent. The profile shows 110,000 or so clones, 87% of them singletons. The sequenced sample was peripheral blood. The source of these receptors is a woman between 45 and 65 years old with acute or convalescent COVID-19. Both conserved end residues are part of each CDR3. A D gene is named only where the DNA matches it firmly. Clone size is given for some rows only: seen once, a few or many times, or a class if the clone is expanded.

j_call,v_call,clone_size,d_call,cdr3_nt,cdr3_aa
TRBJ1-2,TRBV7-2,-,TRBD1,TGTGCCAGCAGCACAGGACAGGGAGACCTTTATGGCTACACCTTC,CASSTGQGDLYGYTF
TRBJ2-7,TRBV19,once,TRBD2,TGTGCCAGTAGTATAATACTAGCGGGGGACTACGAGCAGTACTTC,CASSIILAGDYEQYF
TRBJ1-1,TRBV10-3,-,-,TGTGCCATCAGTGCCGGGGTAGGTGGCACTGAAGCTTTCTTT,CAISAGVGGTEAFF
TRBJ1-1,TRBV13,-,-,TGTGCCAGCAGCTTAGGCGGGTGGAACACTGAAGCTTTCTTT,CASSLGGWNTEAFF
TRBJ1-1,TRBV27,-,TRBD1,TGTGCCAGCAGTCCGGGACAGGGGTGGACTGAAGCTTTCTTT,CASSPGQGWTEAFF
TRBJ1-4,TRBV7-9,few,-,TGTGCCAGCAGCCGTGCGCAGGGTGGTGAAAAACTGTTTTTT,CASSRAQGGEKLFF
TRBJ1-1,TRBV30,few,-,TGTGCCTGGTCCTTCAGGGTCGGCACTGAAGCTTTCTTT,CAWSFRVGTEAFF
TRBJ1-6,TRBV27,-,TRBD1,TGTGCCAGCAGTCCCTGGACAGGGGCGCATAATTCACCCCTCCACTTT,CASSPWTGAHNSPLHF
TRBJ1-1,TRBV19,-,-,TGTGCCAGTATCAGGCTGAGAACTTTCTTT,CASIRLRTFF
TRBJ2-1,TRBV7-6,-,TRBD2,TGTGCCAGCAGCTTAGAACTAGCGGGATACCCTTCCTACAATGAGCAGTTCTTC,CASSLELAGYPSYNEQFF
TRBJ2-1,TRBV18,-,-,TGTGCCAGCTCTAGAATCGTCAATGAGCAGTTCTTC,CASSRIVNEQFF
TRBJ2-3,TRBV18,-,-,TGTGCCAGCTCACCACGGAGCCGAAACACAGATACGCAGTATTTT,CASSPRSRNTDTQYF
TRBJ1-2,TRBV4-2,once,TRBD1,TGTGCCAGCAGCCGCGGACAGGGGGCGCCCTACTATGGCTACACCTTC,CASSRGQGAPYYGYTF
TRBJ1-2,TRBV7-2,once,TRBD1,TGTGCCAGCAGCTTCGGACAGGGGGCGACCTATGGCTACACCTTC,CASSFGQGATYGYTF
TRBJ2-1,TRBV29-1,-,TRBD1,TGCAGCCTCGGGACAGGGACCTACAATGAGCAGTTCTTC,CSLGTGTYNEQFF
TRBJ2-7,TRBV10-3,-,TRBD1,TGTGCCATCAGTGACAGACAGGGGGCCTACGAGCAGTACTTC,CAISDRQGAYEQYF
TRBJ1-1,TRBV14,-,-,TGTGCCAGCAGCTCCTACCCGGGGACAGAAGCTTTCTTT,CASSSYPGTEAFF